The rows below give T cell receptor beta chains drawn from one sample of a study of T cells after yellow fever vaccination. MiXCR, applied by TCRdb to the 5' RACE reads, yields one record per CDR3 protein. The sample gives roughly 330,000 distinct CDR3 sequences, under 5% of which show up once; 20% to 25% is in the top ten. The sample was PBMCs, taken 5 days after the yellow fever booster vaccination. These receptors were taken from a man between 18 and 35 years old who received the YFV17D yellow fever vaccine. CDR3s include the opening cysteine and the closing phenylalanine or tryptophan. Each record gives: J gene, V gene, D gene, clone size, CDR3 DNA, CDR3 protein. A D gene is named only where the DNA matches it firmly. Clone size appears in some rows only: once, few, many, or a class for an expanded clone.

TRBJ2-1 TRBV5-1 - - TGCGCCAGCAGCGCGCCGGGTTACAATGAGCAGTTCTTC CASSAPGYNEQFF
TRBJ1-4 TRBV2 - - TGTGCCAGCAGTGAACGGGGCGGACCTAATGAAAAACTGTTTTTT CASSERGGPNEKLFF
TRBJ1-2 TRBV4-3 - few TGCGCCAGCAGCCGGGCGGGCGCTCCCAGGGTCCGCTATGGCTACACCTTC CASSRAGAPRVRYGYTF
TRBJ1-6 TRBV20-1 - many TGCAGTGCTAGAGTAGGCTCCTATAATTCACCCCTCCACTTT CSARVGSYNSPLHF
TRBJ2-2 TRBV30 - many TGTGCCTGGACCCAGGGTGCGAACACCGGGGAGCTGTTTTTT CAWTQGANTGELFF
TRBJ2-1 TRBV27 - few TGTGCCAGCAGTCGCTCGGGGGCGTACAATGAGCAGTTCTTC CASSRSGAYNEQFF
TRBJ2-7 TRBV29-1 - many TGCAGCGTTGAAGGGGGGGACTCTCCCCACGAGCAGTACTTC CSVEGGDSPHEQYF
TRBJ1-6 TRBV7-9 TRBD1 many TGTGCCAGCAGATCCCAGGGGGCCTATAATTCACCCCTCCACTTT CASRSQGAYNSPLHF
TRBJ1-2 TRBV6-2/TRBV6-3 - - TGTGCCAGCAGTTACACCGAAGAAGGACTCCGGGCAGGAGGCTACACCTTC CASSYTEEGLRAGGYTF
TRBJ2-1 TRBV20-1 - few TGCAGTGCTAGAGATCCAGCGGAAGACTACAATGAGCAGTTCTTC CSARDPAEDYNEQFF
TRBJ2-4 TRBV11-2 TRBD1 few TGTGCCAGCAGCTTAGGTGAACGAACAGGGGTCCTAAACATTCAGTACTTC CASSLGERTGVLNIQYF
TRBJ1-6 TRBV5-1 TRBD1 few TGCGCCAGCAGCACGGGACAGGGAAATCAGTCACCCCTCCACTTT CASSTGQGNQSPLHF
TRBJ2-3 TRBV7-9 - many TGTGCCAGCAGCTTAGATCTCAGTCACACAGATACGCAGTATTTT CASSLDLSHTDTQYF
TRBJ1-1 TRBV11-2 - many TGTGCCAGCAGCTTTGTCCCCAGGAACACTGAAGCTTTCTTT CASSFVPRNTEAFF
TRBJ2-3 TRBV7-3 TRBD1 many TGTGCCAGCAGCTCAGGGGGATTGGGCACAGATACGCAGTATTTT CASSSGGLGTDTQYF
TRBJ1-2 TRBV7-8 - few TGTGCCAGCAGCCCATACCGGTACGAGGAATTATATGGCTACACCTTC CASSPYRYEELYGYTF
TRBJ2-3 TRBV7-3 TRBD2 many TGTGCCAGCAGCTTAACTAGCGGGGGGCTTAGCACAGATACGCAGTATTTT CASSLTSGGLSTDTQYF
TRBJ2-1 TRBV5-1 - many TGCGCCAGCAGCGAGGGGGACCCCTACAATGAGCAGTTCTTC CASSEGDPYNEQFF
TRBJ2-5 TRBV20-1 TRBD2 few TGCAGTGCTAGGACCTCGGGGTATGGGGCTAGCGGGGAGTCCTTCCGGGAGACCCAGTACTTC CSARTSGYGASGESFRETQYF
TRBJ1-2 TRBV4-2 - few TGTGCCAGCAGCCAAGATGTAGGGCAGCCTAACTATGGCTACACCTTC CASSQDVGQPNYGYTF